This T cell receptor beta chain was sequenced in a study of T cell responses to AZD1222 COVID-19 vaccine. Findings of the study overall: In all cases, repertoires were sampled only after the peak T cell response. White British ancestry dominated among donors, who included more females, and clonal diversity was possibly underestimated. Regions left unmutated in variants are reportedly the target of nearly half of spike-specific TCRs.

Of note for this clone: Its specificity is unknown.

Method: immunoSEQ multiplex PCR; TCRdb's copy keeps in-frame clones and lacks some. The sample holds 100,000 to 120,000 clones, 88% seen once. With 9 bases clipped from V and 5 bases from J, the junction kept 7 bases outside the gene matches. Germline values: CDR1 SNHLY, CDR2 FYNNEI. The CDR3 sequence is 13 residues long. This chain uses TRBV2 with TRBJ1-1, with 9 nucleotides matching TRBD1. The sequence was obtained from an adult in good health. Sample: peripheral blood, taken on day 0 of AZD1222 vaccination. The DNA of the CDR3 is TGTGCCAGGGGAACAGGGGGCATGACTGAAGCTTTCTTT. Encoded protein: CARGTGGMTEAFF.